This T cell receptor (beta chain) was found in a study of blood T cells in healthy people across ages. Study results and caveats: A roughly linear fall in TCR beta diversity per million T cells was seen with increasing age.

Primers used in a second PCR of about 6 to 11 cycles were a sample-barcoded 5' primer and a J-beta primer mix. Every single cDNA molecule received a tag from a template-switch adaptor with 12 random nucleotides. TCRdb itself ran the 5' RACE reads through MiXCR, one entry per CDR3 protein. Among 550,000 to 750,000 distinct CDR3 sequences listed, under 25% were seen once. This clonotype occurred a few times. The antigen is undetermined. This receptor was obtained from an older man in good health. Sequencing was done on a sample of blood.

CDR3 region: CASSVGRGATNEKLFF. Written as DNA, the CDR3 is TGTGCCAGCAGTGTCGGGAGGGGCGCAACTAATGAAAAACTGTTTTTT. V gene TRBV6-1 combines with J gene TRBJ1-4; perhaps TRBD1 as D (5 bases). Germline V gene data show CDR1 as MNHNS and CDR2 as SASEGT. The CDR3 has 16 amino acids. V lost 4 bases and J lost 0, with 12 bases in between.